The clone carrying this TCR beta chain was observed a few times. The antigen is not known. Included in the TCR beta cDNA libraries were unique molecular identifiers. Once about 0.85 to 10 million T cells were used, roughly 490,000 cDNA molecules resulted. TCRdb re-analysed the PCR reads in MiXCR, keeping a single row per CDR3 protein. This sample yields roughly 870,000 distinct CDR3 sequences, of which roughly half are seen a single time; approximately 4.4% belongs to the top ten. The sample belongs to a study of post-analysis software for immune sequencing data. Whole-study results and caveats: Diversity measured as normalized Chao1 was significantly lower in multiple sclerosis patients than in controls. Those samples that were prepared in the same batch co-clustered strongly by F measure. When patients were compared with controls, about five TRBV segments were more frequent, TRBV5-6, TRBV5-1 and TRBV20-1 among them.

Germline CDR1 reads SQVTM; CDR2 reads ANQGSEA. The trim removed 1 base at V and 0 bases at J, leaving 23 bases unmatched. The length of the CDR3 is 22 residues. The TCR was taken from a girl under 18 with multiple sclerosis. The sequenced sample consisted of blood. This chain joins TRBV29-1 and TRBJ2-3; 9 positions agree with TRBD2. The CDR3 DNA sequence: TGCAGCGTTGAAGTGTTCTCCCCCCCCAAAACCTCTAGCGGGACTAGCACAGATACGCAGTATTTT. Its protein is CSVEVFSPPKTSSGTSTDTQYF.